This T cell receptor (beta chain) was retrieved from a study of OX40 agonist ivuxolimab in advanced cancers. Turning to the overall study: Ivuxolimab was an agonistic, fully human IgG2 monoclonal antibody directed against OX40 (CD134), a costimulatory receptor. Intravenous ivuxolimab was administered to patients every 2 weeks at six dose levels: 0.01, 0.1, 0.3, 1.5, 3 and 10 mg/kg. Among the approximately 50 dose-escalation patients, around 20 had hepatocellular carcinoma, around 15 melanoma, 9 renal cell carcinoma and 9 head and neck cancer. The dose-escalation cohort was roughly 83% male with a mean age of approximately 60 years, ranging from roughly 20 to 80. Patients were allowed to have had prior anti-PD-1, anti-PD-L1 or anti-CTLA-4 therapy, and approximately 40% of the dose-escalation patients had previously received checkpoint inhibitors. Partial responses occurred in three dose-escalation patients, of whom one had hepatocellular carcinoma and two had cutaneous melanoma. Peripheral TCRbeta sequencing was intended to test whether TCR sequence diversity was altered and clonal T-cell expansion was caused by ivuxolimab. The monotherapy dose-escalation portion (N = 52 patients) of the phase I ivuxolimab trial is reported in the paper.

Patients with a history of autoimmune disease or receiving systemic immunosuppression were excluded from the trial. Peripheral blood for TCR sequencing was collected from all dose cohorts at baseline, on cycle 4 day 1, and on cycle 7 day 1. Samples came from an open-label, multicenter, first-in-human phase I dose-escalation trial of ivuxolimab. Adults with locally advanced or metastatic melanoma, renal cell, hepatocellular, or head and neck squamous cell carcinoma were enrolled in the trial. CD4+ and CD8+ T cells were sorted separately from peripheral blood before TCR sequencing. To sequence the TCRbeta CDR3 region, genomic DNA was isolated from the sorted cells. The immunoSEQ Assay was used for sequencing of TCRbeta CDR3 regions. Imported from immuneACCESS, the table was reduced by TCRdb to in-frame sequences with V and J called. These copies leave out some clones; in studies compared against another copy, an unresolved V gene accounts for under half, and the cause of the remainder is not known. The sample table holds tens of thousands of clones, of which 86% were seen once. The ten biggest clones cover over 35% of the sample.

A distance of 9 bases separates the germline ends of V and J, which lose 6 bases and 0 bases respectively. From cysteine to phenylalanine, the CDR3 is 14 amino acids long. Only CDR3 DNA is held: 42 bases, read in frame from base 1. In the germline V gene, CDR1 corresponds to MGHDK and CDR2 to SYGVNS. Beyond this particular receptor, the publication reports: In the 0.1-3.0 mg/kg groups, partial responders had among the lowest normalized peripheral clonal expansion, particularly in CD8+ T cells. Clonal expansion of both CD4+ and CD8+ blood T cells was observed from baseline to week 6 at doses 0.1 to 3.0 mg/kg. After ivuxolimab, expanded clones were on average more numerous among CD8+ T cells than among CD4+ T cells. Low levels of normalized T-cell clonal expansion were also seen in some patients who did not respond. Which antigens the clonally expanded peripheral T cells were specific for was not determined.

Worth noting for this clone: The clone's antigen remains unknown. Per-base quality was not reported, and no clone a single base away is much larger than it.

The source of this sequence is an adult with an advanced solid tumor such as melanoma, head and neck, liver or kidney cancer. In this chain, TRBV25-1 is recombined with TRBJ2-1; tentative D gene TRBD1, with 6 bases matching. The sample in question was CD4+ or CD8+ T cells sorted from blood, obtained in a trial of the OX40 agonist ivuxolimab. The sequenced DNA is TGTGCCAGCAGCGAACAGGGCTCCTACAATGAGCAGTTCTTC. The encoded protein is CASSEQGSYNEQFF. The variable domain in full, with residues beyond the CDR3 obtained from the reference TRBV25-1 and TRBJ2-1 genes, is EADIYQTPRYLVIGTGKKITLECSQTMGHDKMYWYQQDPGMELHLIHYSYGVNSTEKGDLSSESTVSRIRTEHFPLTLESARPSHTSQYLCASSEQGSYNEQFFGPGTRLTVL.